The TCR beta chain described here comes from a study of control samples from healthy donors and cancer patients. Germline CDR1 is MNHEY and CDR2 is SVGAGI. The CDR3 has 13 amino acids. Trimming cost V 6 bases and J 4 bases, with 12 bases left between them. The method was immunoSEQ multiplex PCR; TCRdb's version includes in-frame clones alone and lacks a portion of them. This sample has 100,000 to 150,000 clones; about 90% occur once, and the top ten carry roughly 1.9%. This TCR was recovered from a man aged 18 to 35 in good health. This rearrangement joins TRBV6-5 to TRBJ1-2; D ambiguous. Source material: blood. CDR3 in DNA: TGTGCCAGCAGGGCAAGCGGTGTCTATGGCTACACCTTC. This translates into CASRASGVYGYTF.